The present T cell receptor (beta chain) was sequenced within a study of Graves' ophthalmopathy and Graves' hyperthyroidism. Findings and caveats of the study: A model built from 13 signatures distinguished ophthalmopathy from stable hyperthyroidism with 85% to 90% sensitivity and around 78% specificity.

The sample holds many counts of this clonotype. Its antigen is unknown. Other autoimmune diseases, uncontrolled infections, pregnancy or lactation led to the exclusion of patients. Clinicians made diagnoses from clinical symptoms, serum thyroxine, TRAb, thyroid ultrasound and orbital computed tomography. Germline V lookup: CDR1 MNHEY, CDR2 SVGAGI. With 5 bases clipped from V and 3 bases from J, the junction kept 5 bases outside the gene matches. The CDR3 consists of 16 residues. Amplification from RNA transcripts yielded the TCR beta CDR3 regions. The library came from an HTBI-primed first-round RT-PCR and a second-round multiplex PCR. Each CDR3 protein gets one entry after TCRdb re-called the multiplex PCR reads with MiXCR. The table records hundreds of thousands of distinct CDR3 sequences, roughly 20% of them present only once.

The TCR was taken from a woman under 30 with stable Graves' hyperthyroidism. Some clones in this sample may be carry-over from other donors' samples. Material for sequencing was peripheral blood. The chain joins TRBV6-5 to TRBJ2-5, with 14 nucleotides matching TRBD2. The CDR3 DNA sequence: TGTGCCAGCAGTCTCGGGACTAGCGGGAGAAAAGAGACCCAGTACTTC. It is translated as CASSLGTSGRKETQYF.